The 18 T cell receptor beta chains below were found in one sample sequenced in a study of shared clonotypes between healthy human individuals. Clones were sequenced by immunoSEQ multiplex PCR, and TCRdb holds only the in-frame ones, with some missing. The data show roughly 1.4 million clones, 97% to 99% seen once. Sequences were obtained from naive CD4+ T cells sorted from blood. Described subset: CD45RA+ positively selected. The origin of the receptors is a man aged 25-40 years in good health.

The chain combines TRBV29-1 with TRBJ2-3; D may match TRBD1 or TRBD2 (5 bases each). Trimming removed 7 bases from V and 0 bases from J, with 17 bases in between. This CDR3 spans 15 amino acids. Per the germline V gene, CDR1 is SQVTM and CDR2 is ANQGSEA. The CDR3 DNA sequence: TGCAGCGCTTGGGACCGAGGGGCTAGCACAGATACGCAGTATTTT. It specifies CSAWDRGASTDTQYF.

This clone has a single count. V and J are TRBV27 and TRBJ1-2; 10 bases are shared with TRBD1. This CDR3 contains 17 residues. Germline CDR1 reads MNHEY; CDR2 reads SMNVEV (reference sequence). Trimming took 3 bases from V and 7 from J; bases not matched to a gene: 14. The CDR3 DNA sequence: TGTGCCAGCAGTTTTTTGGGACAGGGGACCAAAGGCCTTGGCTACACCTTC. Translation gives CASSFLGQGTKGLGYTF.

The chain employs TRBV29-1 and TRBJ2-5; 7 positions match TRBD2. The CDR3 spans 15 residues. V shed 8 bases, J shed 3 bases, and the junction held 15 bases outside the gene matches. Germline CDR1 reads SQVTM; CDR2 reads ANQGSEA. This CDR3 reads CSPWGGVVRKETQYF. The CDR3 nucleotides are TGCAGCCCTTGGGGGGGAGTAGTGCGAAAAGAGACCCAGTACTTC. Complete variable domain (other parts from reference TRBV29-1 and TRBJ2-5): SAVISQKPSRDICQRGTSLTIQCQVDSQVTMMFWYRQQPGQSLTLIATANQGSEATYESGFVIDKFPISRPNLTFSTLTVSNMSPEDSSIYLCSPWGGVVRKETQYFGPGTRLLVL.

The chain links TRBV4-1 to TRBJ2-7; D call uncertain. The length of the CDR3 is 15 residues. Germline assignment: CDR1 MGHRA and CDR2 YSYEKL. V was trimmed by 0 bases and J by 5 bases, leaving 14 bases between them. Written as DNA, the CDR3 is TGCGCCAGCAGCCAAGATCACTGGGCTCATGACGAGCAGTACTTC. It is translated as CASSQDHWAHDEQYF.

As for this clone: This sample also contains other DNA sequences that code for the same CDR3. The V gene is TRBV28, the J gene TRBJ2-7, with 9 bases that match TRBD2. Trimming cost V 9 bases and J 2 bases; bases outside gene matches: 2. The CDR3 is 12 amino acids. Per the germline V gene, CDR1 is MDHEN and CDR2 is SYDVKM. This chain's CDR3 is CASRGGAYEQYF. The DNA of the CDR3 is TGTGCCAGTCGCGGGGGGGCCTACGAGCAGTACTTC.

This clone was observed once. The rearrangement links TRBV7-2 to TRBJ2-5; D perhaps matches TRBD1 (6 bases). The CDR3 totals 14 residues. From germline, CDR1 is SGHTA and CDR2 FQGNSA. The ends were cut back, 3 bases at V and 2 bases at J, with 10 bases in the middle. The CDR3 DNA is TGTGCCAGCAGCTTTGATGGACAGCAAGAGACCCAGTACTTC. Translation gives CASSFDGQQETQYF.

The V gene is TRBV7-2, the J gene TRBJ2-5; no reliable D call. CDR1 and CDR2 from the germline V gene are SGHTA and FQGNSA. The length of the CDR3 is 12 residues. V dropped 0 bases and J dropped 9 bases, with 8 bases sitting between them. CDR3: CASSLARKSQYF. In DNA, the CDR3 is TGTGCCAGCAGCTTAGCCCGGAAATCCCAGTACTTC.

This clone was picked up one time. The V gene is TRBV5-1, the J gene TRBJ2-5, with TRBD2 matching 9 bases. CDR3 length: 17 residues. V was pared by 0 bases and J by 7 bases, with 13 bases of the junction left unmatched. Germline V gene lookup returns CDR1 SGHRS and CDR2 YFSETQ. The CDR3 is CASSLEARGGLIGTQYF. The CDR3 bases are TGCGCCAGCAGCTTGGAGGCGCGGGGGGGACTTATTGGGACCCAGTACTTC.

This chain links TRBV5-5 with TRBJ2-1, with TRBD2 matching over 14 bases. The V segment lost 4 bases and the J segment 9 bases; nucleotides outside the gene matches: 15. CDR1 is SGHKS and CDR2 is YYEKEE in the germline V gene (reference sequence). The length of the CDR3 is 18 residues. CDR3 protein: CASSPGLAGDRVFGEQFF. The CDR3 DNA sequence: TGTGCCAGCAGCCCGGGACTAGCGGGAGACCGGGTTTTTGGTGAGCAGTTCTTC.

The rearrangement links TRBV5-4 to TRBJ2-5; 11 bases are shared with TRBD1. Germline trimming cut 4 bases from V and 1 base from J; bases unmatched to any gene: 6. Germline values: CDR1 SGHNT, CDR2 YYREEE (reference sequence). This CDR3 comprises 16 residues. The DNA for the CDR3 is TGTGCCAGCAGCAACCGGGACAGGGGGTTCCAAGAGACCCAGTACTTC. Protein: CASSNRDRGFQETQYF.

The genes are TRBV10-3 and TRBJ1-1; the D gene is possibly TRBD1 (5 bases). Trimming removed 3 bases at V and 2 bases at J, with 10 bases between. This CDR3 has 14 amino acids. Germline CDR1 is ENHRY and CDR2 is SYGVKD. DNA of the CDR3: TGTGCCATCAGTGAAAGACAGACTAACACTGAAGCTTTCTTT. Protein: CAISERQTNTEAFF.

The chain carries TRBV4-3 and TRBJ1-4; D is uncertain. The V gene's germline CDR1 is LGHNA and CDR2 YSLEER. This CDR3 region has 13 residues. Trimming removed 4 bases at V and 8 bases at J, with 11 bases between. The CDR3 loop reads CASSLRWGEKLFF. CDR3 bases: TGCGCCAGCAGCCTTCGGTGGGGAGAAAAACTGTTTTTT.

This sequence joins TRBV2 and TRBJ2-3; D call uncertain. The germline V and J ends were trimmed by 10 bases and 0 bases, with 8 bases remaining between them. Germline loops: CDR1 SNHLY, CDR2 FYNNEI. The CDR3 runs to 12 residues. Written as DNA, the CDR3 is TGTGCCACCCGGCGGAGCACAGATACGCAGTATTTT. The encoded protein is CATRRSTDTQYF.

The V call is TRBV18, the J call TRBJ1-1, with 7 positions matching TRBD1. This CDR3 comprises 16 residues. Germline assignment: CDR1 KGHSH and CDR2 LQKENI. The V gene end was trimmed by 4 bases and the J gene end by 3 bases; junction bases not matched to a gene: 11. The DNA for the CDR3 is TGTGCCAGCTCACTGCGGGAAGCACAGGGGCACACTGAAGCTTTCTTT. It translates to CASSLREAQGHTEAFF.

The J gene is TRBJ1-1, the V gene TRBV14; D is undetermined. The ends were cut back, 4 bases at V and 2 bases at J, with 14 bases in the middle. This CDR3 has 15 residues. Germline-derived CDR1 and CDR2 are SGHDN and FVKESK. In DNA form, the CDR3 reads TGTGCCAGCAGCCTGGGTGTGTTTGCAAACACTGAAGCTTTCTTT. Translating it yields CASSLGVFANTEAFF. Combining the CDR3 with reference TRBV14 and TRBJ1-1 gives the whole variable domain EAGVTQFPSHSVIEKGQTVTLRCDPISGHDNLYWYRRVMGKEIKFLLHFVKESKQDESGMPNNRFLAERTGGTYSTLKVQPAELEDSGVYFCASSLGVFANTEAFFGQGTRLTVV.

The chain couples TRBV18 to TRBJ2-5; TRBD2 might be the D (6 bases). Germline V gene data show CDR1 as KGHSH and CDR2 as LQKENI. The CDR3 is 13 amino acids. Trimming stripped 6 bases from V and 1 base from J, with 9 bases between. The CDR3 region is CASSGGVQETQYF. The CDR3 nucleotides read TGTGCCAGCTCCGGAGGGGTCCAAGAGACCCAGTACTTC.

The V gene is TRBV27, the J gene TRBJ1-1; TRBD1 matches at 8 bases. After removal of 4 bases from V and 8 bases from J, the junction contained 15 bases not matched to a gene. Germline V gene data show CDR1 as MNHEY and CDR2 as SMNVEV (reference sequence). This CDR3 region has 16 residues. The CDR3 region has the DNA TGTGCCAGCAGTTCCCCTTTAGGACAGGGTCGGTTCGAAGCTTTCTTT. Its protein product is CASSSPLGQGRFEAFF.

The V gene is TRBV5-1, the J gene TRBJ2-3, with D uncertain. This CDR3 region has 15 residues. The germline V gene encodes CDR1 SGHRS and CDR2 YFSETQ. V shed 2 bases and J shed 2 bases, with 12 bases lying between them. CDR3 nucleotides: TGCGCCAGCAGCTTTGACTTGACATCCACAGATACGCAGTATTTT. The encoded protein is CASSFDLTSTDTQYF.